This T cell receptor (beta chain) comes out of a study of memory CD8 T cells in hepatitis C reinfection. Across the study: Peak reinfection samples were taken 3 to 8 weeks after detection.

TCRdb's table, derived via immunoSEQ multiplex PCR, lists solely in-frame clones and lacks some. The data contain 44,000 or so clones, roughly 90% of them seen just once; the ten biggest clones take up around 1.2%. Trimming removed 5 bases from V and 6 bases from J, with 17 bases in between. The CDR3 has 15 residues. CDR1 MNHEY and CDR2 SMNVEV come from the germline V gene (reference sequence). This sample's time point: peak reinfection, 3 to 8 weeks after reinfection detection. TCR sequencing was done directly ex vivo on sorted cells, without expansion in vitro. Donors came from people who inject drugs enrolled in HEPCO, Canada. At all three reinfection time points, viable CD3+ CD8+ CD45RO- cells from two donors served as controls.

The J gene is TRBJ2-1, the V gene TRBV27; TRBD1 is a possible D gene (7 bases). This clonotype was sampled from a man aged 18 to 29 with hepatitis C virus infection. The sequencing sample was made of naive CD8+ T cells sorted from blood. The CDR3 sequence: CASSIRQGGINEQFF. DNA for the CDR3: TGTGCCAGCAGTATCAGACAGGGAGGCATCAATGAGCAGTTCTTC.